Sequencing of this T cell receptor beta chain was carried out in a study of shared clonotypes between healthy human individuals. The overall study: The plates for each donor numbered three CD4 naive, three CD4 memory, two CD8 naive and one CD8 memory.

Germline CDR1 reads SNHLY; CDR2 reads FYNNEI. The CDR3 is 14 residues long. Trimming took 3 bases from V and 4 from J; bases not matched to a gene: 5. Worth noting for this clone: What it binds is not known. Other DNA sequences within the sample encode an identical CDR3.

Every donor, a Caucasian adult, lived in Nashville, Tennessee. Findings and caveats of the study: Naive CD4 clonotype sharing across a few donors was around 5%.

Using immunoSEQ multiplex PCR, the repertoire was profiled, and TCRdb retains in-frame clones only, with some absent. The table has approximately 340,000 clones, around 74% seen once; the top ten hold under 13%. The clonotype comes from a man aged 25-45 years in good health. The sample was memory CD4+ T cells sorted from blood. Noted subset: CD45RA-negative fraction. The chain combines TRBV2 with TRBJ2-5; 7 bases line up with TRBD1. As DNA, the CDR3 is TGTGCCAGCAGTGAGGTAGGGGGCGGAGAGACCCAGTACTTC. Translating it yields CASSEVGGGETQYF.